Listed here are 3 T cell receptor beta chains from one sample, sequenced in a study of cytomegalovirus exposure and HLA in healthy donors. Sequencing used immunoSEQ multiplex PCR; TCRdb keeps in-frame clones, though not all of them. This repertoire shows 95,000 to 150,000 clones, 85% to 90% found once; its top ten account for under 2%. Sequencing input: PBMCs. The receptors were gathered from a woman aged 18-29 years in good health and CMV-seronegative.

The rearrangement uses TRBV19 and TRBJ2-5; D gene ambiguous. V was clipped by 1 base and J by 0 bases, with 9 bases between them. The CDR3 runs to 15 residues. Germline V gives CDR1 LNHDA, CDR2 SQIVND (reference sequence). For the CDR3, the DNA is TGTGCCAGTAGTATAGGTTTTCGGGACCAAGAGACCCAGTACTTC. Translated, it gives CASSIGFRDQETQYF.

The gene calls are TRBV7-9 and TRBJ2-5; 12 nucleotides line up with TRBD2. V trimming: 4 bases; J trimming: 3 bases; junction bases outside the gene matches: 9. This CDR3 region has 17 residues. Germline V gene data show CDR1 as SEHNR and CDR2 as FQNEAQ (reference sequence). The CDR3 sequence: CASSSRLAGAPKETQYF. In DNA, the CDR3 is TGTGCCAGCAGCTCAAGACTAGCGGGAGCCCCTAAAGAGACCCAGTACTTC.

The V and J genes are TRBV7-2 and TRBJ2-7, with a tentative D call TRBD1 (6 bases). This CDR3 has 14 amino acids. Trimming stripped 0 bases from V and 3 bases from J, with 9 bases between. Germline-derived CDR1 and CDR2 are SGHTA and FQGNSA. The CDR3 nucleotides are TGTGCCAGCAGCTTAGCCGAACAGGGCTACGAGCAGTACTTC. It specifies CASSLAEQGYEQYF.